The rows below give T cell receptor beta chains drawn from one sample of a study of vaccination effects on CD4 cells after COVID-19. No antigen has been assigned to these receptors. The assay was immunoSEQ multiplex PCR, and TCRdb's table has in-frame clones only and misses some. The repertoire holds tens of thousands of clones, with approximately 72% as singletons. Sequencing used CD4+ T cells from PBMCs cultured with HCoV-NL63 spike peptides, obtained before COVID-19 vaccination. Every receptor here comes from a human donor who received a COVID-19 vaccine. The CDR3 runs from the conserved cysteine through the conserved F or W. Fields, in order: CDR3 DNA, CDR3 protein, CDR3 length, J gene, D gene, clone size, V gene. A D gene is named only where the DNA matches it firmly. Size values are once, few and many counts, or a class for expanded clones, and some rows have none.

TGTGCCAGCAGCGTAGTGGTCAGGACTAGCGCCCCGTACGAGCAGTACTTC | CASSVVVRTSAPYEQYF | 17 | TRBJ2-7 | TRBD2 | - | TRBV9
TGTGCCAGCAGCTTAGATGGTGGATTCAATGAGCAGTTCTTC | CASSLDGGFNEQFF | 14 | TRBJ2-1 | - | - | TRBV11-3
TGTGCCAGCAGCCATAAGGGGGATGAGCAGTTCTTC | CASSHKGDEQFF | 12 | TRBJ2-1 | - | - | TRBV14
TGTGCCAGCAGCTGGGGGACAGGGATCAATCAGCCCCAGCATTTT | CASSWGTGINQPQHF | 15 | TRBJ1-5 | TRBD1 | few | TRBV5-5
TGTGCCAGCAGTTCGGGACTAGCGGTTTACAATGAGCAGTTCTTC | CASSSGLAVYNEQFF | 15 | TRBJ2-1 | TRBD2 | - | TRBV2
TGTGCCAGCAGGGCCGGGACTAGCGGGAGAAGTGGCACAGATACGCAGTATTTT | CASRAGTSGRSGTDTQYF | 18 | TRBJ2-3 | TRBD2 | - | TRBV25-1
TGTGCCAGTACTGAATCTGATCAGCCCCAGCATTTT | CASTESDQPQHF | 12 | TRBJ1-5 | - | - | TRBV19
TGCAGGGGAGGGGTGGGGACTGAAGCTTTCTTT | CRGGVGTEAFF | 11 | TRBJ1-1 | - | - | TRBV20-1
TGTGCCAGCAGCTTATTGTATAGATGGGGCGGGGAACCCACCGGGGAGCTGTTTTTT | CASSLLYRWGGEPTGELFF | 19 | TRBJ2-2 | - | - | TRBV7-2
TGCGCCAGCAGTGTCGGGACTAGCGGATACAATGAGCAGTTCTTC | CASSVGTSGYNEQFF | 15 | TRBJ2-1 | TRBD2 | - | TRBV10-1
TGCAGTGCGCCAGTTGGAGATACGCAGTATTTT | CSAPVGDTQYF | 11 | TRBJ2-3 | - | large | TRBV20-1
TGTGCCAGCTCACCAAGTATAGGGAAGAGAGGAAATTCACCCCTCCACTTT | CASSPSIGKRGNSPLHF | 17 | TRBJ1-6 | - | - | TRBV18
TGCAGCGCGAGAACGGGGACCGGGGACTACACCGGGGAGCTGTTTTTT | CSARTGTGDYTGELFF | 16 | TRBJ2-2 | - | once | TRBV29-1
TGTGCCAGCAGTCCGGACAGGGCGGGTGGCTACACCTTC | CASSPDRAGGYTF | 13 | TRBJ1-2 | TRBD1 | - | TRBV6-4
TGCGCCAGCAGTTGGACAGGGTCGGGCTACGAGCAGTACTTC | CASSWTGSGYEQYF | 14 | TRBJ2-7 | TRBD1 | few | TRBV5-1
TGCGCCAGCAGCTTGGAAGGTAATGAGCAGTTCTTC | CASSLEGNEQFF | 12 | TRBJ2-1 | - | once | TRBV5-1
TGTGCCAGCAGTTTGGGCCGGACAGGGGAAAAAATGTACGAGCAGTACTTC | CASSLGRTGEKMYEQYF | 17 | TRBJ2-7 | TRBD1 | - | TRBV27
TGTGCCAGCAGGGGCAAGTGGGCCAGAGAGACCCAGTACTTC | CASRGKWARETQYF | 14 | TRBJ2-5 | - | - | TRBV21-1
TGTGCCAGCAGCCTAAGGGTGGGGACAAAGGATGGCTACACCTTC | CASSLRVGTKDGYTF | 15 | TRBJ1-2 | - | - | TRBV6-5
TGTGCCAGCAGTGAAGGAGAATTATACTTC | CASSEGELYF | 10 | TRBJ2-4 | - | - | TRBV6-1
TGCGCCAGCAGCTTGGAAGTCTCTAGCGGCTACGAGCAGTACTTC | CASSLEVSSGYEQYF | 15 | TRBJ2-7 | TRBD2 | - | TRBV5-1
TGCGCCAGCAGCCAAGCGGGACTAGGGGTACCAGATACGCAGTATTTT | CASSQAGLGVPDTQYF | 16 | TRBJ2-3 | TRBD2 | - | TRBV4-1
TGTGCCACCAGTGCCACGAGTATCGAGAGGGATGAGCAGTTCTTC | CATSATSIERDEQFF | 15 | TRBJ2-1 | - | - | TRBV24-1
TGTGCCAGCAGTTCCGAAAGACACTATGGCTACACCTTC | CASSSERHYGYTF | 13 | TRBJ1-2 | - | few | TRBV27
TGTGCCAGCAGCTTGGTACCACTAGCCAAAAACATTCAGTACTTC | CASSLVPLAKNIQYF | 15 | TRBJ2-4 | - | - | TRBV5-4
TGTGCCAGCAGCTTGGGGCGGGGGGGAAGCTCCTACGAGCAGTACTTC | CASSLGRGGSSYEQYF | 16 | TRBJ2-7 | TRBD2 | - | TRBV5-4
TGCAGTGCTAGTCGGACAGGACCCAGGGACGAGCAGTACTTC | CSASRTGPRDEQYF | 14 | TRBJ2-7 | TRBD1 | - | TRBV20-1
TGTGCCAGCATAGGGGACACTGAAGCTTTCTTT | CASIGDTEAFF | 11 | TRBJ1-1 | - | few | TRBV6-5
TGTGCCAGCAGTGAAAGGAGCCTGAACACTGAAGCTTTCTTT | CASSERSLNTEAFF | 14 | TRBJ1-1 | - | once | TRBV6-1
TGTGCCAGCAGTCCACAAACCCAGGGGAGATCCAATCAGCCCCAGCATTTT | CASSPQTQGRSNQPQHF | 17 | TRBJ1-5 | - | - | TRBV6-6
TGTGCCAGCAGCTTAGGAGGAATCTCCTACGAGCAGTACTTC | CASSLGGISYEQYF | 14 | TRBJ2-7 | - | few | TRBV7-9
TGTGCCAGTAGGGTAGCCGGGGCAGATACGCAGTATTTT | CASRVAGADTQYF | 13 | TRBJ2-3 | - | - | TRBV19
TGCGCCAGCAGCAAACCGGGACAAGGAAACACTGAAGCTTTCTTT | CASSKPGQGNTEAFF | 15 | TRBJ1-1 | - | - | TRBV10-2
TGTGCCAGCAGCCAAGATCGACAGGGGGCGATCGCTGAAGCTTTCTTT | CASSQDRQGAIAEAFF | 16 | TRBJ1-1 | TRBD1 | - | TRBV4-2
TGTGCCAGCAGCCGGGGCGGGACTAGCGGGGATGAGCAGTTCTTC | CASSRGGTSGDEQFF | 15 | TRBJ2-1 | TRBD2 | few | TRBV16
TGTGCCGGCCGGACACAGCGGAACACCGGGGAGCTGTTTTTT | CAGRTQRNTGELFF | 14 | TRBJ2-2 | - | - | TRBV6-9
TGTGCCAGTAGTACATTACAGAAGCCCCAGCATTTT | CASSTLQKPQHF | 12 | TRBJ1-5 | - | - | TRBV19
TGTGCCAGCAGCTCGGACCGTTCCATAGAAGCTTTCTTT | CASSSDRSIEAFF | 13 | TRBJ1-1 | - | - | TRBV5-5
TGTGCCAGCAGTTCATACACAGAGGCTAATGAAAAACTGTTTTTT | CASSSYTEANEKLFF | 15 | TRBJ1-4 | - | - | TRBV27
TGTGCCAGCAGCTTGTTGACACCGGCGAGCGGAAAACTGTTTTTT | CASSLLTPASGKLFF | 15 | TRBJ1-4 | - | large | TRBV5-6
TGTGCCTGGAGTAACTCCCACGGGGGGGGCCCCCGCACCGGGGAGCTGTTTTTT | CAWSNSHGGGPRTGELFF | 18 | TRBJ2-2 | TRBD2 | - | TRBV30
TGCGCCAGCAGCTTTTCTACGGGGAACACCGGGGAGCTGTTTTTT | CASSFSTGNTGELFF | 15 | TRBJ2-2 | - | few | TRBV5-1
TGTGCCAGCAGTCCTGCCGCCGGACAGTTATATGGCTACACCTTC | CASSPAAGQLYGYTF | 15 | TRBJ1-2 | - | - | TRBV6-5
TGTGCCAGCAGGGAGGTCACAGGTTCCTACGAGCAGTACTTC | CASREVTGSYEQYF | 14 | TRBJ2-7 | - | - | TRBV2
TGTGCCAGCAGACCAACAGGGGGCGGAAATTCACCCCTCCACTTT | CASRPTGGGNSPLHF | 15 | TRBJ1-6 | TRBD1 | - | TRBV27
TGCGCCAGCAGCCAAGATCGTTCTAGGGAATATAGCAATCAGCCCCAGCATTTT | CASSQDRSREYSNQPQHF | 18 | TRBJ1-5 | - | - | TRBV4-1
TGCAGCGTTTCCGGACTAGCGGGAGGGCCCTACGAGCAGTACTTC | CSVSGLAGGPYEQYF | 15 | TRBJ2-7 | TRBD2 | - | TRBV29-1
TGTGCCAGCAGCGGCTCCCTCTCCTACAATGAGCAGTTCTTC | CASSGSLSYNEQFF | 14 | TRBJ2-1 | - | - | TRBV9
TGTGCCAGCAGCCCCCTGGTCGGGCTAGGAGAAAAACTGTTTTTT | CASSPLVGLGEKLFF | 15 | TRBJ1-4 | - | - | TRBV7-9